Included here is one T cell receptor beta chain sequence, with context. Its matching antigen is unknown. This clone may be a read error of a much larger clone one base away. CDR1 is ENHRY and CDR2 is SYGVKD in the germline V gene. The CDR3 runs 15 residues. This sample was taken from a study of Graves' ophthalmopathy and Graves' hyperthyroidism. About the research overall: Absence of ophthalmopathy within 18 months of follow-up defined stable hyperthyroidism. Findings and limits, study-wide: Ophthalmopathy and stable hyperthyroidism were discriminated by a 13-signature model, with over 85% sensitivity and 80% to 84% specificity.

Amplification of TCR beta CDR3 regions used RNA transcripts. First-round RT-PCR with HTBI primers preceded a second-round multiplex PCR. TCRdb re-called the multiplex PCR reads through MiXCR, storing one row per CDR3 protein. The table lists 580,000 or so distinct CDR3 sequences, roughly 40% of them singletons, with about 4.1% in the top ten. The clonotype originates from an adult man with Graves' hyperthyroidism. The rearrangement joins TRBV10-3 to TRBJ2-3, with 10 bases aligning to TRBD2. Sequenced sample: peripheral blood or thyroid tissue (not recorded which). CDR3 region: CAVRPGLAPRDTQYF. CDR3 DNA sequence: TGTGCCGTCAGGCCGGGACTAGCGCCTAGAGATACGCAGTATTTT.